Included here is one T cell receptor (beta chain) sequence, with context. Antigen: not known. This specimen belongs to a study of response to subunit inactivated influenza vaccine. In TCRdb, the RT-PCR reads were re-called with MiXCR into one record per CDR3 protein. Found here are around 790,000 distinct CDR3 sequences, 21% of them singletons; the top ten hold around 9.6%. Study-level findings and limits: The authors suggested that few new T cells are recruited per seasonal influenza vaccination.

Germline V CDR1 and CDR2: DFQATT, SNEGSKA (reference sequence). This CDR3 has 19 amino acids. V was clipped by 5 bases and J by 0 bases, with 26 bases between them. This TCR came from a man aged 50 to 60 who received an inactivated influenza vaccine. The chain is built from TRBV20-1 and TRBJ2-1; a weak D match, TRBD2 (5 bases). This specimen was PBMCs from blood, taken approximately 5 days after vaccination. The CDR3 sequence: CSAAPSPKLAGSSYNEQFF. The CDR3 DNA sequence: TGCAGTGCTGCGCCTAGCCCCAAACTGGCGGGTAGCTCCTACAATGAGCAGTTCTTC.